The entry below describes one T cell receptor (beta chain). CDR1 is DFQATT, CDR2 SNEGSKA, per germline (reference sequence). V lost 3 bases and J lost 10, with 15 bases in between. The CDR3 length is 13 residues. Each CDR3 protein gets one entry after TCRdb re-called the RT-PCR reads with MiXCR. Altogether 920,000 or so distinct CDR3 sequences are present, under 20% being singletons, with the ten largest covering around 6%. The data are from a study of patients and donors after allogeneic stem cell transplantation. The V call is TRBV20-1, the J call TRBJ1-4, with D unresolved. The material sequenced was blood, either unsorted or a sorted T cell fraction (not recorded which). The source is a human donor who was either an allogeneic HSCT recipient or a stem cell or donor lymphocyte infusion donor (not recorded which). It is not recorded whose cells these are; they may come from a transplant donor. As DNA, the CDR3 is TGCAGTGCTAGTTGGTCAGGAACGGGAAAACTGTTTTTT. Its protein is CSASWSGTGKLFF.